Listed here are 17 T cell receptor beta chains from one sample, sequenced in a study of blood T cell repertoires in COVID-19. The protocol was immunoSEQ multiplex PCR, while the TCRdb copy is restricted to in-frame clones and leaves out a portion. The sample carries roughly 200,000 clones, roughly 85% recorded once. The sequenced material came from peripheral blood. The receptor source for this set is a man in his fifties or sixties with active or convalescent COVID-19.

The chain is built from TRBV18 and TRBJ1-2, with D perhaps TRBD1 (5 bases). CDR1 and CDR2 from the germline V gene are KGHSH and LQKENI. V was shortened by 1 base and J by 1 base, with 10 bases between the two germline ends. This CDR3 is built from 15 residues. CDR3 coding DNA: TGTGCCAGCTCACCACAAAGTCAGGGTAACTATGGCTACACCTTC. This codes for CASSPQSQGNYGYTF.

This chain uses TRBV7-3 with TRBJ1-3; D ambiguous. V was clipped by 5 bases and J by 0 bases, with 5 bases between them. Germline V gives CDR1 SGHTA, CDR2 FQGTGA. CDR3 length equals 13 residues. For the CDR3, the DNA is TGTGCCAGCAGCACAGTCTCTGGAAACACCATATATTTT. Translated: CASSTVSGNTIYF.

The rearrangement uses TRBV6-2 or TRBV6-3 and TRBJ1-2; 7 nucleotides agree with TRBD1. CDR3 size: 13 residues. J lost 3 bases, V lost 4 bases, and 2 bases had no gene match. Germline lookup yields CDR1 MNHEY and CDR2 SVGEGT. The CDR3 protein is CASSSTGYYGYTF. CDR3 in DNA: TGTGCCAGCAGTTCGACAGGGTACTATGGCTACACCTTC.

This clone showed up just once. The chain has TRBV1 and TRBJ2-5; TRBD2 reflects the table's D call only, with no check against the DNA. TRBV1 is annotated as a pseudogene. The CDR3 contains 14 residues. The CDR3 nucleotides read TGCACCAGCAGCCAACCGGGAAGCAAAGAGACCCAGTACTTC. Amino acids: CTSSQPGSKETQYF.

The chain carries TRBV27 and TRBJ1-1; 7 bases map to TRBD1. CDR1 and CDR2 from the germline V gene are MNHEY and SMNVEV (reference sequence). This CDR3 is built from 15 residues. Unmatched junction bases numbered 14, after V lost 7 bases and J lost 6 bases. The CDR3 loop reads CASTPGGQQYAEAFF. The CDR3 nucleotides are TGTGCCAGCACCCCTGGGGGACAGCAGTATGCTGAAGCTTTCTTT.

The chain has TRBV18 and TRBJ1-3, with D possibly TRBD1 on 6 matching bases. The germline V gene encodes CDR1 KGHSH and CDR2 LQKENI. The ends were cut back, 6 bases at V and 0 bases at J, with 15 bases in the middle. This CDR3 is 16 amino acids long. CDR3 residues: CASSPSGQLSGNTIYF. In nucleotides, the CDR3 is TGTGCCAGCTCGCCTTCCGGACAGCTCTCTGGAAACACCATATATTTT.

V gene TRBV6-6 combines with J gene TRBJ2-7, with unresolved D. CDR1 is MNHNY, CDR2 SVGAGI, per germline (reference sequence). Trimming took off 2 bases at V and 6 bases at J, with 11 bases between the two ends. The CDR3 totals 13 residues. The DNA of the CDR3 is TGTGCCAGCAGTTACGGGCTAAAGAGCGAGCAGTACTTC. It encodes CASSYGLKSEQYF.

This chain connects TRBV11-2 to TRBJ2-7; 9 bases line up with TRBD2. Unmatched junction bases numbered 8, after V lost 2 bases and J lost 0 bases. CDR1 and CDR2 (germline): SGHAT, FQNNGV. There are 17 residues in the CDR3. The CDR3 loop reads CASSLSPSGGPSYEQYF. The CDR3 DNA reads TGTGCCAGCAGCTTAAGTCCCAGCGGGGGGCCCTCCTACGAGCAGTACTTC. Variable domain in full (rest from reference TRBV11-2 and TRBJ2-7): EAGVAQSPRYKIIEKRQSVAFWCNPISGHATLYWYQQILGQGPKLLIQFQNNGVVDDSQLPKDRFSAERLKGVDSTLKIQPAKLEDSAVYLCASSLSPSGGPSYEQYFGPGTRLTVT.

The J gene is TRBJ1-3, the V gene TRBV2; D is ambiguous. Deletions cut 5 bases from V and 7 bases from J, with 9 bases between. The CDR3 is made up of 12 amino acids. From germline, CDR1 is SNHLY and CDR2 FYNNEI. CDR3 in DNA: TGTGCCAGCAGTCCCTCGGGGAACACCATATATTTT. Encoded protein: CASSPSGNTIYF.

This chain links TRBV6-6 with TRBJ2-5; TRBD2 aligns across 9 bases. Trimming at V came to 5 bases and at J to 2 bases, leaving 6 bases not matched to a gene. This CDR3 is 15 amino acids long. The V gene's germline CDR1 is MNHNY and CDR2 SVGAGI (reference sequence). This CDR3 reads CASSPTSGNQETQYF. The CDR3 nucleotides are TGTGCCAGCAGTCCGACTAGCGGTAATCAAGAGACCCAGTACTTC.

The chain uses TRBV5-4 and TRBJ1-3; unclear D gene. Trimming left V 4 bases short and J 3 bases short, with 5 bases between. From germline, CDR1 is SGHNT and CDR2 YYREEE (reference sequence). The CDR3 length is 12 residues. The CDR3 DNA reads TGTGCCAGCAGCCTCAGTGGAAACACCATATATTTT. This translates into CASSLSGNTIYF.

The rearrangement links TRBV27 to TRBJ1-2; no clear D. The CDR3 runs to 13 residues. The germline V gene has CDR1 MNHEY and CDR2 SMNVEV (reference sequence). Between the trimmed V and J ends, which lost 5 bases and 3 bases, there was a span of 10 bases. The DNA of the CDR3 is TGTGCCAGCAGTCGAGGCGGAGACTATGGCTACACCTTC. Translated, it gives CASSRGGDYGYTF.

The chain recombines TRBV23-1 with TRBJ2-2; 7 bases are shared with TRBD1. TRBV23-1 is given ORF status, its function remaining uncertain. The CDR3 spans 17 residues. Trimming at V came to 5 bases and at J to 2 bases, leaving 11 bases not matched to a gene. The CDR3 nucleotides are TGCGCCAGCAGTTCTCCCCACAGGGGTCTCAACACCGGGGAGCTGTTTTTT. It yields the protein CASSSPHRGLNTGELFF.

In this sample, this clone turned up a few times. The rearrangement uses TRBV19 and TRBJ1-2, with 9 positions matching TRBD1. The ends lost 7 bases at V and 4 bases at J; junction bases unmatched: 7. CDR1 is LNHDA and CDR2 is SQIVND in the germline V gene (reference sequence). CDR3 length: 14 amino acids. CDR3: CASTRGTGSYGYTF. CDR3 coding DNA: TGTGCCAGTACTCGGGGGACAGGGTCCTATGGCTACACCTTC.

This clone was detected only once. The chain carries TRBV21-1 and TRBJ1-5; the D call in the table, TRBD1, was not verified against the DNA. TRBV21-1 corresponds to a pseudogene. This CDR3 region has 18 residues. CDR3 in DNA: TGTGCCAGCAGACCATCGGACAGGGAAAAGATTGGCAATCAGCCCCAGCATTTT. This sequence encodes CASRPSDREKIGNQPQHF.

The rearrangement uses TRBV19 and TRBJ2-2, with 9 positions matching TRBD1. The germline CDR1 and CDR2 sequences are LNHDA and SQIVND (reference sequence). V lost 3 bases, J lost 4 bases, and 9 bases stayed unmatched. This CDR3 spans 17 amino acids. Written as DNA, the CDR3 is TGTGCCAGTAGTATCTTCCGGGACAGGGTGGGCACCGGGGAGCTGTTTTTT. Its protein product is CASSIFRDRVGTGELFF.

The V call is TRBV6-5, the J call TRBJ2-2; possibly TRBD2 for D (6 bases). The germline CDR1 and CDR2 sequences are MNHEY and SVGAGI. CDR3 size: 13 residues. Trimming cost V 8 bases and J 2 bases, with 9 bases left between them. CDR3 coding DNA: TGTGCCAGCGGGCGGGGAAACACCGGGGAGCTGTTTTTT. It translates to CASGRGNTGELFF.